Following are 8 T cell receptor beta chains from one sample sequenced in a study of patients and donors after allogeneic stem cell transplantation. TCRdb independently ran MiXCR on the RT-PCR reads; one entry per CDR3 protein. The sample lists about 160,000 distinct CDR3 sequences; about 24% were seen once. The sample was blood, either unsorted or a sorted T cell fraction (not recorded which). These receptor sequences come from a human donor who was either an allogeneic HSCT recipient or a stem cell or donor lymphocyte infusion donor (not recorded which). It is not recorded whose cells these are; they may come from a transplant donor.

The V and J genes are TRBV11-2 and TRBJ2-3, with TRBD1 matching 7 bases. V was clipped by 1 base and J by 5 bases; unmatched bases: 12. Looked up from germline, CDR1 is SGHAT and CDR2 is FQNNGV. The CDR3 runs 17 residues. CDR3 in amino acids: CASSLALTGPTGDTQYF. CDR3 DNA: TGTGCCAGCAGCTTAGCCCTGACAGGGCCAACGGGAGATACGCAGTATTTT. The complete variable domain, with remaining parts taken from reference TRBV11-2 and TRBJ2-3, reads EAGVAQSPRYKIIEKRQSVAFWCNPISGHATLYWYQQILGQGPKLLIQFQNNGVVDDSQLPKDRFSAERLKGVDSTLKIQPAKLEDSAVYLCASSLALTGPTGDTQYFGPGTRLTVL.

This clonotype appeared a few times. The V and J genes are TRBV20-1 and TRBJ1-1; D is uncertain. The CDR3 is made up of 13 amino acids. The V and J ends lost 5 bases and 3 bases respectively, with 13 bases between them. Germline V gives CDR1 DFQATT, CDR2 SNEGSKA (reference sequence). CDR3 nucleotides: TGCAGTGCTGGAGTGGGTGCGGACACTGAAGCTTTCTTT. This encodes CSAGVGADTEAFF.

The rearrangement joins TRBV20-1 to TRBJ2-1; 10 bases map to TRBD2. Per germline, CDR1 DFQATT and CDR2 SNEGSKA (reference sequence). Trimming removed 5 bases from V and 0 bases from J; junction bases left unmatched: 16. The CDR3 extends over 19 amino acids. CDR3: CSAQRSGRARYSSYNEQFF. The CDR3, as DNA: TGCAGTGCTCAAAGGAGCGGGAGGGCCCGTTATAGCTCCTACAATGAGCAGTTCTTC.

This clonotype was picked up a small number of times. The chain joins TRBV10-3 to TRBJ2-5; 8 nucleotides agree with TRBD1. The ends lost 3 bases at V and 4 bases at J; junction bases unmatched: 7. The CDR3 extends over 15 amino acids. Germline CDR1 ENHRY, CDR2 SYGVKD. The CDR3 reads CAISDRDRLLETQYF. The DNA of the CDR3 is TGTGCCATCAGTGATCGGGACAGGCTACTAGAGACCCAGTACTTC.

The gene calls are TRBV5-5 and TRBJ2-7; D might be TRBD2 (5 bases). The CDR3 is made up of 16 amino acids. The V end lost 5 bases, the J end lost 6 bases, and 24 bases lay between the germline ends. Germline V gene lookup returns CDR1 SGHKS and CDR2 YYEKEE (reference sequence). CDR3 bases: TGTGCCAGCAGAGCCGGATCTGAGGGAAATATCCGCGAGCAGTACTTC. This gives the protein CASRAGSEGNIREQYF.

In nucleotides, the CDR3 is TGCAGTGCTCGACTAGCGGGGAGCAATGAGCAGTTCTTC. It encodes CSARLAGSNEQFF. This chain uses TRBV20-1 with TRBJ2-1, with 11 positions matching TRBD2. CDR1 and CDR2 from the germline V gene are DFQATT and SNEGSKA (reference sequence). Trimming took 5 bases from V and 6 from J; bases not matched to a gene: 3. The CDR3 is 13 residues long.

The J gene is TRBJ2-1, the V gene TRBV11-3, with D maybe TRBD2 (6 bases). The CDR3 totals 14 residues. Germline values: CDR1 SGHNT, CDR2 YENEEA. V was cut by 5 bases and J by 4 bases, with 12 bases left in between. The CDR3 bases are TGTGCCAGCAGCACCGAGGCGGGATACAATGAGCAGTTCTTC. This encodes CASSTEAGYNEQFF. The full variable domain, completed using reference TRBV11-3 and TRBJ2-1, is EAGVVQSPRYKIIEKKQPVAFWCNPISGHNTLYWYLQNLGQGPELLIRYENEEAVDDSQLPKDRFSAERLKGVDSTLKIQPAELGDSAVYLCASSTEAGYNEQFFGPGTRLTVL.

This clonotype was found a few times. Here the CDR3 reads CATSGTEAPLSDEQFF. The CDR3 region has the DNA TGTGCCACCAGTGGTACCGAGGCCCCGTTGTCCGATGAGCAGTTCTTC. This chain uses TRBV24-1 with TRBJ2-1; D is unclear. The CDR3 has 16 amino acids. The V end was cut by 5 bases, the J end by 8 bases, with 21 bases between. Germline V gives CDR1 KGHDR, CDR2 SFDVKD.